The 20 T cell receptor beta chains in this list originate from one sample, sequenced in a study of long-term antiretroviral therapy in people with HIV. Survey level was the resolution at which the v3.0 immunoSEQ assay ran. Clones were sequenced by immunoSEQ multiplex PCR, and TCRdb holds only the in-frame ones, with some missing. This sample has 25,000 to 35,000 clones; around 84% occur once, and the top ten carry 4.8%. The source material was unsorted PBMCs, sampled 0.8 years after starting antiretroviral therapy. All receptors derive from a woman between 25 and 40 years old with HIV.

The V call is TRBV18, the J call TRBJ2-1, with 8 positions matching TRBD2. CDR1 is KGHSH and CDR2 is LQKENI in the germline V gene. The ends lost 3 bases at V and 4 bases at J; junction bases unmatched: 8. The CDR3 contains 16 residues. CDR3 protein: CASSPQGLAGYNEQFF. The CDR3 DNA reads TGTGCCAGCTCACCGCAGGGTCTAGCGGGTTACAATGAGCAGTTCTTC.

This chain joins TRBV2 and TRBJ2-1; D unresolved. This CDR3 is built from 14 residues. Trimming stripped 1 base from V and 5 bases from J, with 9 bases between. Germline V gene data show CDR1 as SNHLY and CDR2 as FYNNEI. DNA of the CDR3: TGTGCCAGCAGTGAAGGGGTTGGGGACAATGAGCAGTTCTTC. Translation gives CASSEGVGDNEQFF.

This sequence joins TRBV9 and TRBJ2-2; 9 bases fit TRBD1. This CDR3 has 15 amino acids. Per germline, CDR1 SGDLS and CDR2 YYNGEE. Trimming cost V 4 bases and J 4 bases; bases outside gene matches: 5. For the CDR3, the DNA is TGTGCCAGCAGCTATTGGACAGGGGCCACCGGGGAGCTGTTTTTT. Its protein product is CASSYWTGATGELFF.

This chain joins TRBV19 and TRBJ1-2; 9 bases line up with TRBD1. The V gene's germline CDR1 is LNHDA and CDR2 SQIVND (reference sequence). The CDR3 consists of 14 residues. J lost 7 bases, V lost 6 bases, and 9 bases had no gene match. The CDR3 coding sequence is TGTGCCAGTAGAATTCAAACAGGGGGCTTTGGCTACACCTTC. Amino acid sequence: CASRIQTGGFGYTF.

The chain joins TRBV5-1 to TRBJ1-1; 9 nucleotides align to TRBD1. The CDR3 length is 15 residues. The germline CDR1 and CDR2 sequences are SGHRS and YFSETQ. Unmatched junction bases numbered 3, after V lost 3 bases and J lost 0 bases. CDR3 sequence (DNA): TGCGCCAGCAGCTGGACAGGGGCGATGAACACTGAAGCTTTCTTT. Translation: CASSWTGAMNTEAFF.

This chain connects TRBV7-8 to TRBJ1-5; 7 bases agree with TRBD1. There are 15 residues in the CDR3. V was pared by 5 bases and J by 3 bases, with 7 bases of the junction left unmatched. CDR1 and CDR2 (germline): SGHVS, FQNEAQ. CDR3 residues: CASSAQTGANQPQHF. The CDR3 nucleotides read TGTGCCAGCAGCGCCCAAACAGGGGCCAATCAGCCCCAGCATTTT.

The gene calls are TRBV28 and TRBJ2-7; 9 positions match TRBD1. Germline CDR1 reads MDHEN; CDR2 reads SYDVKM. V was pared by 7 bases and J by 4 bases, with 14 bases of the junction left unmatched. This CDR3 has 16 amino acids. In nucleotides, the CDR3 is TGTGCCAGCACCCAAATCAGCGGGACAGGGTTTTACGAGCAGTACTTC. It encodes CASTQISGTGFYEQYF.

The chain employs TRBV4-2 and TRBJ2-5; D is ambiguous. The CDR3 consists of 16 residues. Per germline, CDR1 LGHNA and CDR2 YNFKEQ. V lost 0 bases to trimming and J lost 5 bases, with 16 bases between them. This CDR3 reads CASSQDYGFTRETQYF. The CDR3 region has the DNA TGTGCCAGCAGCCAAGATTATGGCTTCACGAGGGAGACCCAGTACTTC.

The rearrangement links TRBV2 to TRBJ1-5; D gene ambiguous. The V end lost 7 bases, the J end lost 0 bases, and 7 bases lay between the germline ends. The germline V gene has CDR1 SNHLY and CDR2 FYNNEI. CDR3 length: 13 residues. The CDR3 region has the DNA TGTGCCAGCATGCAGAATAGCAATCAGCCCCAGCATTTT. Protein product: CASMQNSNQPQHF.

The V and J genes are TRBV7-8 and TRBJ1-6, with D maybe TRBD1 (5 bases). Between the trimmed V and J ends, which lost 5 bases and 3 bases, there was a span of 17 bases. Germline V gene data show CDR1 as SGHVS and CDR2 as FQNEAQ. This CDR3 is built from 17 residues. The CDR3 protein is CASSVQIRDYYNSPLHF. The CDR3 DNA reads TGTGCCAGCAGCGTACAGATTCGGGACTACTATAATTCACCCCTCCACTTT. The full variable domain, its missing parts supplied by reference TRBV7-8 and TRBJ1-6, is GAGVSQSPRYKVAKRGQDVALRCDPISGHVSLFWYQQALGQGPEFLTYFQNEAQLDKSGLPSDRFFAERPEGSVSTLKIQRTQQEDSAVYLCASSVQIRDYYNSPLHFGNGTRLTVT.

The rearrangement joins TRBV5-1 to TRBJ1-2, with 8 bases fitting TRBD1. Trimming took 5 bases from V and 3 from J; bases not matched to a gene: 3. CDR1 and CDR2 (germline): SGHRS, YFSETQ. This CDR3 region has 13 residues. CDR3 region: CASRPTGDYGYTF. CDR3 DNA: TGCGCCAGCAGACCGACAGGGGACTATGGCTACACCTTC.

The rearrangement uses TRBV6-1 and TRBJ1-2; 10 bases fit TRBD1. V lost 8 bases, J lost 5 bases, and 11 bases stayed unmatched. The CDR3 is 15 amino acids. Looked up from germline, CDR1 is MNHNS and CDR2 is SASEGT. The CDR3 DNA reads TGTGCCAGCTCCACTTCGGGACAGGGGAATTATGGCTACACCTTC. It encodes CASSTSGQGNYGYTF.

This chain joins TRBV10-3 and TRBJ2-4; unclear D gene. Between the trimmed V and J ends, which lost 3 bases and 0 bases, there was a span of 12 bases. Germline V lookup: CDR1 ENHRY, CDR2 SYGVKD. The CDR3 runs 16 residues. The DNA of the CDR3 is TGTGCCATCAGTGAAGGTGAAAAGCTAGCCAAAAACATTCAGTACTTC. This encodes CAISEGEKLAKNIQYF.

The J gene is TRBJ2-3, the V gene TRBV23-1; possible D gene TRBD1, 5 bases. TRBV23-1 falls under the ORF class, with uncertain function. V was shortened by 6 bases and J by 2 bases, with 18 bases between the two germline ends. The CDR3 sequence is 16 residues long. This CDR3 is CASRTPAGPFTDTQYF. The CDR3 DNA follows: TGCGCCAGCAGGACGCCGGCAGGGCCGTTCACAGATACGCAGTATTTT.

The chain has TRBV19 and TRBJ2-7; D may be TRBD2 (6 bases). In germline, CDR1 is LNHDA, CDR2 SQIVND (reference sequence). V gave up 5 bases and J gave up 4 bases, with 12 bases separating them. The length of the CDR3 is 13 residues. The CDR3 DNA follows: TGTGCCAGTAGTTCCCGGGGGTTTTACGAGCAGTACTTC. The encoded protein is CASSSRGFYEQYF.

The rearrangement uses TRBV5-6 and TRBJ1-1; D uncertain. The CDR3 loop spans 15 amino acids. The V end was cut by 3 bases, the J end by 0 bases, with 12 bases between. Germline values: CDR1 SGHDT, CDR2 YYEEEE. CDR3 amino acids: CASSSLKEMNTEAFF. CDR3 nucleotide sequence: TGTGCCAGCAGCTCCTTGAAGGAGATGAACACTGAAGCTTTCTTT.

This chain's CDR3 is CASSLGGPDNSNQPQHF. The DNA of the CDR3 is TGTGCCAGCAGCTTAGGTGGGCCAGACAATAGCAATCAGCCCCAGCATTTT. The chain joins TRBV7-8 to TRBJ1-5; D call uncertain. CDR3 length: 17 amino acids. The germline V gene has CDR1 SGHVS and CDR2 FQNEAQ. V was shortened by 1 base and J by 0 bases, with 13 bases between the two germline ends.

The rearrangement joins TRBV4-1 to TRBJ2-2; TRBD1 might be the D (6 bases). Germline V gene lookup returns CDR1 MGHRA and CDR2 YSYEKL. V was cut by 4 bases and J by 1 base, with 13 bases left in between. The CDR3 covers 16 residues. The CDR3: CASSLQPGQNTGELFF. The CDR3 bases are TGCGCCAGCAGCCTTCAACCGGGACAGAACACCGGGGAGCTGTTTTTT.

The chain combines TRBV7-6 with TRBJ2-2; TRBD2 aligns across 8 bases. CDR3 length equals 14 residues. V lost 3 bases and J lost 6; bases outside the gene matches: 3. CDR1 and CDR2 (germline): SGHVS, FNYEAQ. The CDR3 loop is CASSFFGGAGELFF. The DNA for the CDR3 is TGTGCCAGCAGCTTCTTCGGGGGGGCCGGGGAGCTGTTTTTT.

V is TRBV25-1 and J is TRBJ2-1; 10 bases agree with TRBD1. Germline V lookup: CDR1 MGHDK, CDR2 SYGVNS. CDR3 length: 18 residues. Germline trimming cut 4 bases from V and 8 bases from J; bases unmatched to any gene: 17. The CDR3 protein is CASSGRLSTGGGGDEQFF. CDR3 sequence (DNA): TGTGCCAGCAGTGGACGTCTATCGACAGGGGGCGGTGGCGATGAGCAGTTCTTC.